The present entry profiles one TCR beta chain with its context. This CDR3 has 14 amino acids. V was clipped by 3 bases and J by 7 bases, with 10 bases between them. Germline V gene data show CDR1 as MNHEY and CDR2 as SMNVEV (reference sequence). Assay: immunoSEQ multiplex PCR; the TCRdb copy retains only in-frame clones and omits some. Seen here are about 100,000 clones, 84% observed once, and the top ten hold 9.5% to 10%. This record belongs to a study of blood T cell repertoires in COVID-19. Study summary: Acute-phase and convalescent COVID-19 samples originated in the United States, Italy and Spain.

The rearrangement links TRBV27 to TRBJ1-6; D unclear. The sequenced material came from peripheral blood. This TCR was recovered from a middle-aged man with active or convalescent COVID-19. DNA for the CDR3: TGTGCCAGCAGTTTCGCCAGTAACAATTCACCCCTCCACTTT. Translation: CASSFASNNSPLHF.